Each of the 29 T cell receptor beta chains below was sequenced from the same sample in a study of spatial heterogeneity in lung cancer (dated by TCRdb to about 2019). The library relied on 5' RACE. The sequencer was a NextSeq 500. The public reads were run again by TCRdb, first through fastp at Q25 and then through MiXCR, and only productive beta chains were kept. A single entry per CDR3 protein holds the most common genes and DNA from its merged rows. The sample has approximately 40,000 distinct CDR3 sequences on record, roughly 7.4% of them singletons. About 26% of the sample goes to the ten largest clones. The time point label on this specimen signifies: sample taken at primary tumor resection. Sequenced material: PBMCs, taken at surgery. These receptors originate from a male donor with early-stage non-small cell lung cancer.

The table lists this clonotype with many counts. The CDR3 loop reads CASSSTTINEQFF. CDR3 sequence (DNA): TGTGCCAGCAGCTCGACAACGATCAATGAGCAGTTCTTC. V and J are TRBV7-2 and TRBJ2-1; D is uncertain. The CDR3 loop spans 13 amino acids. The germline CDR1 and CDR2 sequences are SGHTA and FQGNSA. The V end was cut by 4 bases, the J end by 6 bases, with 10 bases between.

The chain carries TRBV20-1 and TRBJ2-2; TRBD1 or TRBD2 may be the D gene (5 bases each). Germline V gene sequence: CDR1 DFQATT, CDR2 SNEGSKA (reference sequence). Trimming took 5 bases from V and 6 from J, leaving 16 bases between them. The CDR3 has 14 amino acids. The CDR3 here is CSARTGPHAGELFF. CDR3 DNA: TGCAGTGCTCGGACGGGGCCTCATGCCGGGGAGCTGTTTTTT.

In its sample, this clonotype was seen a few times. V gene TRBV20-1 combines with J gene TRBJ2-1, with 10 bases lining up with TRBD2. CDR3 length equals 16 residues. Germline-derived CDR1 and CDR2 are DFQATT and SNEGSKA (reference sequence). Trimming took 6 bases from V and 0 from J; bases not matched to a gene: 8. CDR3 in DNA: TGCAGTGCACCGAGGACTAGCGGCCTCTCCTACAATGAGCAGTTCTTC. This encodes CSAPRTSGLSYNEQFF.

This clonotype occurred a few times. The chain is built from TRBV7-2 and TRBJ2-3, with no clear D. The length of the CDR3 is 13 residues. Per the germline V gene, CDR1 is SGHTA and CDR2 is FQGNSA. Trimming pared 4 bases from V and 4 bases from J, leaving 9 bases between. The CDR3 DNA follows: TGTGCCAGCAGCTCAGAATTAGCAGATACGCAGTATTTT. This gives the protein CASSSELADTQYF.

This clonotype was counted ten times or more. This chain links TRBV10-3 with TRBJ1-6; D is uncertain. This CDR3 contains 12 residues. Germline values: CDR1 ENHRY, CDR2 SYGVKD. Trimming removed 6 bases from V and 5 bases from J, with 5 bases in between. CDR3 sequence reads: CAIRADNSPLHF. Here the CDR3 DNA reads TGTGCCATCAGAGCAGATAATTCACCCCTCCACTTT.

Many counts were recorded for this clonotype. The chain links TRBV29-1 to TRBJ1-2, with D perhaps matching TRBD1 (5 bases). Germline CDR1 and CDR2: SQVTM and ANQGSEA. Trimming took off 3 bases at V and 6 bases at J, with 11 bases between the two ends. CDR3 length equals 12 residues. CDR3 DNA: TGCAGCGTTGATCCAGGGCTGAATGGCTACACCTTC. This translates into CSVDPGLNGYTF.

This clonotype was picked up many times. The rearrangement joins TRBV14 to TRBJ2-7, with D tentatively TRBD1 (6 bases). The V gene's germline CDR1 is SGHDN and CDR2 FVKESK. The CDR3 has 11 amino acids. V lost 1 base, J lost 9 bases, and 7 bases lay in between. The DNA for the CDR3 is TGTGCCAGCAGCCAAGGGACAGTGCAGTACTTC. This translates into CASSQGTVQYF.

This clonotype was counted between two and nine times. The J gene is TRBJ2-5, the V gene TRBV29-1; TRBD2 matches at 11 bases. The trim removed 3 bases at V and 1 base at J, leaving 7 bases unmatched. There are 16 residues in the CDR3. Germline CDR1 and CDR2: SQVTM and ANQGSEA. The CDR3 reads CSVEYTSGGVQETQYF. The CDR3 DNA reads TGCAGCGTTGAGTATACTAGCGGGGGAGTCCAAGAGACCCAGTACTTC.

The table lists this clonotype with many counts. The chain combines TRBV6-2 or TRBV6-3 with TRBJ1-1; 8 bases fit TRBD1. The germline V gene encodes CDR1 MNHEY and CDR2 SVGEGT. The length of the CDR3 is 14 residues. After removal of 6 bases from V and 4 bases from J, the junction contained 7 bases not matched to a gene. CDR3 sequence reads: CASRSRDRGTEAFF. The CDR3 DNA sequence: TGTGCCAGCAGATCAAGAGACAGGGGCACTGAAGCTTTCTTT.

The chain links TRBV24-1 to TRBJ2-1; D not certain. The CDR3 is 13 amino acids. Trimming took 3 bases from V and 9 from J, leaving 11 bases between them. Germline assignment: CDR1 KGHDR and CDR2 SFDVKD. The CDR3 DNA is TGTGCCACCAGTGATGATGTCTTAGGTGAGCAGTTCTTC. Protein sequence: CATSDDVLGEQFF.

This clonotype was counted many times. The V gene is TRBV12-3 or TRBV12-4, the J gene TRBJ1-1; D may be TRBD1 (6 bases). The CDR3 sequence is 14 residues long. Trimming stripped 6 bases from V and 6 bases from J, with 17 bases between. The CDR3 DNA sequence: TGTGCCAGCAGCCAGGGGTTCTCCTGGGCTGAAGCTTTCTTT. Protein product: CASSQGFSWAEAFF.

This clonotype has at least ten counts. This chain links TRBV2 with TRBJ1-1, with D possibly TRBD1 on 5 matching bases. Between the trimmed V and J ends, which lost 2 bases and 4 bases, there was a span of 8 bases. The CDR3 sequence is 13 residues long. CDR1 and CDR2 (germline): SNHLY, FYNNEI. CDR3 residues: CASSETGVTEAFF. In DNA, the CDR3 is TGTGCCAGCAGTGAAACGGGGGTCACTGAAGCTTTCTTT.

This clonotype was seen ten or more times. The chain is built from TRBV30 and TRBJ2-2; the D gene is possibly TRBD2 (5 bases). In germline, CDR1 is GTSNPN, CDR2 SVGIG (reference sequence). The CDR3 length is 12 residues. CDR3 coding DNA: TGTGCTCCAGGACTGAATCCCGGGGAGCTGTTTTTT. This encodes CAPGLNPGELFF.

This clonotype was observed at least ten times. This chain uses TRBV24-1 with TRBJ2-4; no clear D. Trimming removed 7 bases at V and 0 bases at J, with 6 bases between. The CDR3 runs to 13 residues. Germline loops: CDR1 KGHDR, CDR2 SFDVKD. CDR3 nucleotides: TGTGCCACCAGGGAGATAGCCAAAAACATTCAGTACTTC. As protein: CATREIAKNIQYF.

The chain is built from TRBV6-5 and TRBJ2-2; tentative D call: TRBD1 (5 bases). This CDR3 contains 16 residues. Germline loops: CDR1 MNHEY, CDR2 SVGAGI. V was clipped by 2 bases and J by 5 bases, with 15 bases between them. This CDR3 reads CASSYEGQGNTGELFF. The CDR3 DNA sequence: TGTGCCAGCAGTTACGAAGGGCAGGGAAATACCGGGGAGCTGTTTTTT.

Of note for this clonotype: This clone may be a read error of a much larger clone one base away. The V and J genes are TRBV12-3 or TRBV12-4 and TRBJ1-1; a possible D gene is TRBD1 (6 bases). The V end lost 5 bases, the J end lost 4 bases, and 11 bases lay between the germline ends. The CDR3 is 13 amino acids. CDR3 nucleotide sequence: TGTGCCAGCAGTAGGACAGAGACCACTGAAGCTTTCTTT. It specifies CASSRTETTEAFF.

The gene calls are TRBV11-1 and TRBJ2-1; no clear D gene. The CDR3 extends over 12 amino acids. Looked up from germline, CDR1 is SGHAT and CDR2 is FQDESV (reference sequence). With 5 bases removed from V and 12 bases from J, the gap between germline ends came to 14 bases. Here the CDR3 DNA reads TGTGCCAGCAGCGTAGAACAAGGCGTGCAGTTCTTC. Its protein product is CASSVEQGVQFF.

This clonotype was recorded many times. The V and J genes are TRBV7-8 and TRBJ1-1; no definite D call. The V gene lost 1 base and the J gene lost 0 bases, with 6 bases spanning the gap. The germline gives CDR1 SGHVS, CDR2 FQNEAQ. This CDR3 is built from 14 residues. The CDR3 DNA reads TGTGCCAGCAGCTTAGTAATCGTGAACACTGAAGCTTTCTTT. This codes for CASSLVIVNTEAFF.

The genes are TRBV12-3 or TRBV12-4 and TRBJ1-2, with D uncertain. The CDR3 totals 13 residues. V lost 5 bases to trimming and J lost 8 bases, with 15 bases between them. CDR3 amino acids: CASSPNDVAGYTF. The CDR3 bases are TGTGCCAGCAGTCCTAACGACGTGGCCGGCTACACCTTC.

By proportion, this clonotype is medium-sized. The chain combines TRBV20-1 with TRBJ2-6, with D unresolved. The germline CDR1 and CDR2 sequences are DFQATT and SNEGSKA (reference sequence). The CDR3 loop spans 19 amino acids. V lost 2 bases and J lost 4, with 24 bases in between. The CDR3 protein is CSARPALATSKSGANVLTF. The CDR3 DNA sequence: TGCAGTGCTAGACCCGCGTTGGCCACAAGCAAGTCCGGGGCCAACGTCCTGACTTTC.

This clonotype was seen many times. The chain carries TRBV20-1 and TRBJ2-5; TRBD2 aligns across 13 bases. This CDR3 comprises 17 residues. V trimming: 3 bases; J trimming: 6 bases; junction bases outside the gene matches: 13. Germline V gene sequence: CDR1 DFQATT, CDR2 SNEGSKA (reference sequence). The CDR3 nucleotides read TGCAGTGCTAGTCGCCCATCGACTAGCGGGAGGTGGAAGACCCAGTACTTC. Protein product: CSASRPSTSGRWKTQYF.

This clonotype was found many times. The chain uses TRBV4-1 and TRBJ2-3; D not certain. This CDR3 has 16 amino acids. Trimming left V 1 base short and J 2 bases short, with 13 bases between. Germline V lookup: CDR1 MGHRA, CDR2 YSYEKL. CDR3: CASSQGRGVPTDTQYF. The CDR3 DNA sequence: TGCGCCAGCAGCCAAGGGCGCGGCGTCCCCACAGATACGCAGTATTTT.

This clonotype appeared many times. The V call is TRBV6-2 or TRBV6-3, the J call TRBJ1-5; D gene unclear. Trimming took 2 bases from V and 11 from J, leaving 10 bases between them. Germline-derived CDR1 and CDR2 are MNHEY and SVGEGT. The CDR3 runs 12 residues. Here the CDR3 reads CASSYEPASQHF. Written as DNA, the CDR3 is TGTGCCAGCAGTTACGAGCCAGCATCCCAGCATTTT.

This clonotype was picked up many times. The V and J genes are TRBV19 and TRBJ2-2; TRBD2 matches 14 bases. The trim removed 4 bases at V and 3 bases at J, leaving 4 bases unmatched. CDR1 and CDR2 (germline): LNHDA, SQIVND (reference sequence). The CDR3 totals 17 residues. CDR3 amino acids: CASSRGLAGVDTGELFF. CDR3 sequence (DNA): TGTGCCAGTAGTAGGGGACTAGCGGGAGTTGACACCGGGGAGCTGTTTTTT.

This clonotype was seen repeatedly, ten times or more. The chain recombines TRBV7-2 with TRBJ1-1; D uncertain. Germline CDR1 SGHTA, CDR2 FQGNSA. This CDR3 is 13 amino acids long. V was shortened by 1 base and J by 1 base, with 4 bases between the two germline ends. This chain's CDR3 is CASSLDQNTEAFF. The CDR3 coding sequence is TGTGCCAGCAGCTTAGACCAGAACACTGAAGCTTTCTTT.

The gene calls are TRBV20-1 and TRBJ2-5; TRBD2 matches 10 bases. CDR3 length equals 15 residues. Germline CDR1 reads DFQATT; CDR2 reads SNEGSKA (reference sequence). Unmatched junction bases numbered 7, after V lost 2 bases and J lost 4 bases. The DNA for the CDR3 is TGCAGTGCTAGAATTCTAGCGGGAGAGCCAGAGACCCAGTACTTC. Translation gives CSARILAGEPETQYF.

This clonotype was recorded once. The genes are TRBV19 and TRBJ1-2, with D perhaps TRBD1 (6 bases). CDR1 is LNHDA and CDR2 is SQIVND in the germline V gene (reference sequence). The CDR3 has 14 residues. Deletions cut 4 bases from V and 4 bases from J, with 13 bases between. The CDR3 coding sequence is TGTGCCAGTAGTAAGGACAGAAGTTCCTATGGCTACACCTTC. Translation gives CASSKDRSSYGYTF.

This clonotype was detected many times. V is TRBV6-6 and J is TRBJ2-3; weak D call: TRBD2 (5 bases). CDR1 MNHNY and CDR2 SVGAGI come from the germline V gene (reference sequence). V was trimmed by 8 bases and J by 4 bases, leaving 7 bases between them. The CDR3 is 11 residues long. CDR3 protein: CASGSSDTQYF. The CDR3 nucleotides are TGTGCCAGCGGGAGCTCAGATACGCAGTATTTT.

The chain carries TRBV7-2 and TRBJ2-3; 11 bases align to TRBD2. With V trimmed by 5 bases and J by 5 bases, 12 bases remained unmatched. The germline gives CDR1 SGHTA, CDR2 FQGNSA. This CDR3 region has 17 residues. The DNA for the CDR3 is TGTGCCAGCAGCCCCCCTCGACTAGCGGGGCATATAGATACGCAGTATTTT. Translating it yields CASSPPRLAGHIDTQYF. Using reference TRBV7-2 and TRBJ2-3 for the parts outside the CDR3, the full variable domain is GAGVSQSPSNKVTEKGKDVELRCDPISGHTALYWYRQSLGQGLEFLIYFQGNSAPDKSGLPSDRFSAERTGGSVSTLTIQRTQQEDSAVYLCASSPPRLAGHIDTQYFGPGTRLTVL.